These 14 T cell receptor beta chains were sequenced from one sample in a study of tumor and adjacent non-tumor tissue in lung cancer (dated by TCRdb to 2016 to 2019). RNA was extracted from bulk unsorted tissue and checked for quality with a NanoDrop ND-1000 and an Agilent 2100. The normal lung samples consisted of distant non-tumor tissue collected more than 3 cm from the tumor edge. Library preparation employed multiplex PCR. The sequencing machine was an Illumina HiSeq 2500. TCRbeta libraries were constructed through three rounds of nested PCR with primers (Table S4) according to protocols modified from ARM-PCR. TCRdb reworked the public reads: Q25 trimming with fastp, MiXCR clone assembly, productive beta chains retained. Every CDR3 protein is listed once, alongside the most common genes and DNA of its rows. The sample records around 82,000 distinct CDR3 sequences, more than 80% of which are singletons. In total, the top ten clones hold about 47% of the sample.

Sequencing was done on a sample of distant non-tumor lung tissue. These receptors came from a man aged 60 to 69 with non-small cell lung cancer.

On this clonotype: This sequence may be a read error, since a much larger clone differs from it by one base. The chain couples TRBV20-1 to TRBJ2-1; TRBD2 aligns across 10 bases. The trim removed 6 bases at V and 9 bases at J, leaving 17 bases unmatched. Germline V gives CDR1 DFQATT, CDR2 SNEGSKA (reference sequence). CDR3 length: 16 amino acids. The CDR3 loop is CSAPKLAGKVDGEQFF. CDR3 coding DNA: TGCAGTGCCCCTAAACTAGCGGGAAAAGTGGATGGTGAGCAGTTCTTC.

Worth noting for this clonotype: Relative to the germline gene, one junction end is altered; a read error may explain this. V gene TRBV12-3 or TRBV12-4 combines with J gene TRBJ1-1; weak D call: TRBD1 (5 bases). This CDR3 region has 15 residues. The CDR3 nucleotides read TGTACCAGCAGTTTCCCAGGGATACTGAACACAGAAGCTTTCTTC. It encodes CTSSFPGILNTEAFF.

The gene calls are TRBV6-5 and TRBJ2-7; possibly TRBD1 or TRBD2 for D (5 bases each). The CDR3 has 15 residues. V dropped 8 bases and J dropped 3 bases, with 20 bases sitting between them. In germline, CDR1 is MNHEY, CDR2 SVGAGI. In DNA form, the CDR3 reads TGTGCCAGCGGCTATGGGGGAGTCACTGGCTACGAGCAGTACTTC. The encoded protein is CASGYGGVTGYEQYF.

Regarding this clonotype: This may come from a read error, since a much larger clone is one base off. This rearrangement joins TRBV20-1 to TRBJ2-7; 7 bases match TRBD2. Germline V gene lookup returns CDR1 DFQATT and CDR2 SNEGSKA (reference sequence). V lost 5 bases to trimming and J lost 3 bases; unmatched junction nucleotides: 10. This CDR3 has 14 residues. CDR3 DNA: TGCAGTGCTCGTGTTGGGACTATCCTCTACGAGCAGTACTTC. This sequence encodes CSARVGTILYEQYF.

The V and J genes are TRBV20-1 and TRBJ2-1, with 16 bases matching TRBD2. This CDR3 has 15 residues. The V and J ends lost 6 bases and 15 bases, in that order; junction bases with no gene match: 14. Germline V gene data show CDR1 as DFQATT and CDR2 as SNEGSKA (reference sequence). DNA of the CDR3: TGCAGTGCCCAGGGACTAGCGGGAGGGAACAATGAGAGGTTCTTC. Amino acid sequence: CSAQGLAGGNNERFF.

The chain links TRBV11-2 to TRBJ2-5; 8 positions match TRBD2. V dropped 4 bases and J dropped 5; count of bases not matched to a gene: 12. The CDR3 contains 16 residues. CDR1 SGHAT and CDR2 FQNNGV come from the germline V gene. As DNA, the CDR3 is TGTGCCAGCAGCTCCGCAACGGGGGGGCTAAAGGAGACCCAGTACTTC. This translates into CASSSATGGLKETQYF. The full variable domain, its missing parts supplied by reference TRBV11-2 and TRBJ2-5, is EAGVAQSPRYKIIEKRQSVAFWCNPISGHATLYWYQQILGQGPKLLIQFQNNGVVDDSQLPKDRFSAERLKGVDSTLKIQPAKLEDSAVYLCASSSATGGLKETQYFGPGTRLLVL.

As for this clonotype: Germline is not matched at one junction end, which may reflect a read error. V usage is TRBV5-4 and J usage is TRBJ2-3; 8 positions agree with TRBD2. The CDR3 spans 14 residues. The V gene's germline CDR1 is SGHNT and CDR2 YYREEE (reference sequence). CDR3 DNA sequence: TGTGCCAGCGGATGCGGGGGGTACACAAATACACAGTATTTT. Translating gives CASGCGGYTNTQYF.

Note on this clonotype: This may stem from a read error, because a much larger clone lies one nucleotide away. The chain joins TRBV27 to TRBJ2-7; TRBD1 matches at 7 bases. This CDR3 region has 14 residues. Germline CDR1 and CDR2: MNHEY and SMNVEV (reference sequence). CDR3 nucleotide sequence: TGTGCCAGCAGTTCCGGACAGGAACACTACGACCAGTACTTC. Translated, it gives CASSSGQEHYDQYF.

This clonotype was detected only once. At one of its ends the junction is not consistent with the germline gene, which may arise from a read error. The V and J genes are TRBV24-1 and TRBJ1-2; a possible D gene is TRBD1 (5 bases). This CDR3 is built from 15 residues. CDR1 is KGHDR, CDR2 SFDVKD, per germline. The CDR3 here is CATSDRGRAKYGYTF. For the CDR3, the DNA is TGTGCCACCAGTGACCGGGGCAGAGCTAAGTATGGCTACACCTTC.

Note on this clonotype: The junction does not match germline at one end; this may be a read error. The chain joins TRBV6-4 to TRBJ2-3; no definite D call. The CDR3 runs 13 residues. In germline, CDR1 is MRHNA, CDR2 SNTAGT. The CDR3 spells CASSDSSTDTRYF. The CDR3 region has the DNA TGTGCCAGTAGTGACTCCAGCACAGATACGCGGTATTTT.

This clonotype has only a few counts. The CDR3 DNA is TGTGCCTGGAGTGTACTGCAGGCGCCTAGGGGCTACACCTTC. Its protein is CAWSVLQAPRGYTF. The chain couples TRBV30 to TRBJ1-2; D not certain. The CDR3 loop spans 14 amino acids. With 0 bases removed from V and 8 bases from J, the gap between germline ends came to 16 bases. CDR1 GTSNPN and CDR2 SVGIG come from the germline V gene (reference sequence).

Concerning this clonotype itself: A junction end diverges from the germline sequence, so it may reflect a read error. The chain links TRBV24-1 to TRBJ1-5; D is undetermined. The CDR3 sequence is 14 residues long. The germline V gene has CDR1 KGHDR and CDR2 SFDVKD. Here the CDR3 reads CATREGSSDQPQHF. The CDR3 region has the DNA TGTGCCACCAGAGAAGGTTCTAGCGATCAGCCCCAGCATTTT.

Points on this clonotype: This may arise from a read error, as a much more abundant clone is one base away. This chain links TRBV28 with TRBJ1-1, with D uncertain. The CDR3 is made up of 15 amino acids. V was trimmed by 2 bases and J by 0 bases, leaving 10 bases between them. The germline V gene encodes CDR1 MDHEN and CDR2 SYDVKM. The CDR3 reads CASSLGRLVNTEAFF. In DNA form, the CDR3 reads TGTGCCAGCAGTTTAGGGCGACTGGTGAACACTGAAGCTTTCTTT.

As to this clonotype: A much larger clone lies one base from this, so it may be a read error. The chain has TRBV24-1 and TRBJ2-5, with 16 bases fitting TRBD2. The V gene end was trimmed by 6 bases and the J gene end by 4 bases; junction bases not matched to a gene: 4. Germline V gives CDR1 KGHDR, CDR2 SFDVKD. CDR3 length: 16 residues. In DNA form, the CDR3 reads TGTGCCACCAGTAATGGGACTAGCGGGGGGGCAGAGACCCAGTACTTC. Translating gives CATSNGTSGGAETQYF.